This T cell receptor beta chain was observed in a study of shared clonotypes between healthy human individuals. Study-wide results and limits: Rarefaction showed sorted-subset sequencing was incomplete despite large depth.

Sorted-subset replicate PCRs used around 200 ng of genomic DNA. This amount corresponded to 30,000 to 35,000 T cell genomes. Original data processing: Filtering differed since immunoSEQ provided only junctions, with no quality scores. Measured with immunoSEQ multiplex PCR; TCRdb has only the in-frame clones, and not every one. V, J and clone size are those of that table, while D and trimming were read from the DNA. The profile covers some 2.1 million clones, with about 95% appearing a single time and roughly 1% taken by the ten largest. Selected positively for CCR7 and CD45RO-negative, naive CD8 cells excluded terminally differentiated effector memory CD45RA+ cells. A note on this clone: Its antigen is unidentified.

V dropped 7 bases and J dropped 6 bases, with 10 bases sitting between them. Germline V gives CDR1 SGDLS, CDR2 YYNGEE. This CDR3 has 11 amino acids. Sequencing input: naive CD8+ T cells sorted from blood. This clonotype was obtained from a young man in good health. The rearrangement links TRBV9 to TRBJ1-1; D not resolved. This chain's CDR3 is CASANGAEAFF. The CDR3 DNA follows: TGTGCCAGCGCTAACGGGGCTGAAGCTTTCTTT.